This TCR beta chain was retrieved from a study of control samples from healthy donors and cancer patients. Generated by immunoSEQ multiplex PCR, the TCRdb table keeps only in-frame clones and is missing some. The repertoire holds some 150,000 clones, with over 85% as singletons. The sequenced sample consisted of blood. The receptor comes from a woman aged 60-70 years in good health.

Here the CDR3 reads CASSLGPGTARNTIYF. The CDR3 DNA sequence: TGTGCCAGCAGCTTAGGCCCGGGGACAGCAAGAAACACCATATATTTT. The chain has TRBV7-2 and TRBJ1-3; 7 nucleotides line up with TRBD1. Trimming removed 1 base from V and 5 bases from J; junction bases left unmatched: 8. CDR3 length: 16 amino acids. CDR1 SGHTA and CDR2 FQGNSA come from the germline V gene. The variable domain in full, completed from reference TRBV7-2 and TRBJ1-3, reads GAGVSQSPSNKVTEKGKDVELRCDPISGHTALYWYRQSLGQGLEFLIYFQGNSAPDKSGLPSDRFSAERTGGSVSTLTIQRTQQEDSAVYLCASSLGPGTARNTIYFGEGSWLTVV.